Reported below is one T cell receptor beta chain. V trimming: 0 bases; J trimming: 12 bases; junction bases outside the gene matches: 8. Germline V CDR1 and CDR2: SGHRS, YFSETQ. The CDR3 covers 16 residues. These data belong to a study of blood T cell repertoires in COVID-19. In the source study's methods: It was from reference gene primer amplification that nucleated cell counts were estimated. The data were produced by immunoSEQ multiplex PCR, yet TCRdb's version contains in-frame clones alone and is incomplete. The V and J calls and clone size come from that table; D and trimming were worked out from the DNA. The repertoire holds fewer than 120,000 clones, with around 90% as singletons.

This clonotype was obtained from a woman aged 45-60 years with acute or convalescent COVID-19. The sequenced sample consisted of peripheral blood. The V gene is TRBV5-1, the J gene TRBJ1-6; 11 nucleotides match TRBD1. The CDR3 protein is CASSLGTGTGGEPLHF. CDR3 DNA: TGCGCCAGCAGCTTGGGGACCGGGACAGGGGGAGAACCCCTCCACTTT.